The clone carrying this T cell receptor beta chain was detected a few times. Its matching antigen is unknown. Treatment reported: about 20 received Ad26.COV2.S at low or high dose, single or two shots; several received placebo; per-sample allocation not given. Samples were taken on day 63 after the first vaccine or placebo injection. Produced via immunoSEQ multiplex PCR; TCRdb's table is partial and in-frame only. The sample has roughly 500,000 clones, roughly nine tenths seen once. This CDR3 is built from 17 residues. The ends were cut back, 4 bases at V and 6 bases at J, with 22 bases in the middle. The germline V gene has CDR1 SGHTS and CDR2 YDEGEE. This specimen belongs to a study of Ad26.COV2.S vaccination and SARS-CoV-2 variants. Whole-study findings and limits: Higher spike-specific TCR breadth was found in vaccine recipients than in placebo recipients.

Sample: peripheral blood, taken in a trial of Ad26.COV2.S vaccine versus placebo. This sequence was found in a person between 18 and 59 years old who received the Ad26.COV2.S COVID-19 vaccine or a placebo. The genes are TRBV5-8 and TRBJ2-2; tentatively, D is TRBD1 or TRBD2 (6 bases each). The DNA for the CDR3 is TGTGCCAGCAGCCCCCGCGGGACAACTGCGTATTCCGGGGAGCTGTTTTTT. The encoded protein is CASSPRGTTAYSGELFF.